These 20 T cell receptor beta chains were sequenced from one sample in a study of blood T cell repertoires in COVID-19. Here immunoSEQ multiplex PCR was the method, and the copy in TCRdb shows in-frame clones only, minus some. The repertoire holds roughly 68,000 clones, 85% to 90% seen once, with roughly 6.3% in the top ten. The sample taken for sequencing was peripheral blood. Receptors were obtained from a woman older than 75 with active COVID-19.

The chain recombines TRBV10-1 with TRBJ2-2, with 7 bases lining up with TRBD2. V shed 3 bases and J 3 bases; nucleotides not matched to a gene: 4. This CDR3 is 15 amino acids long. Germline CDR1 and CDR2: WNHNN and SYGVQD (reference sequence). The CDR3 coding sequence is TGCGCCAGCAGTGACGGGGGGAGGTACACCGGGGAGCTGTTTTTT. Residues: CASSDGGRYTGELFF.

The rearrangement joins TRBV7-9 to TRBJ2-5, with TRBD2 matching 11 bases. Germline loops: CDR1 SEHNR, CDR2 FQNEAQ (reference sequence). The trim removed 5 bases at V and 5 bases at J, leaving 10 bases unmatched. The CDR3 is 16 residues long. The chain's CDR3 is CASSRLSLAGGETQYF. The CDR3 nucleotides are TGTGCCAGCAGCCGTCTGTCGCTAGCGGGAGGTGAGACCCAGTACTTC.

The sample holds one count of this clone. The chain employs TRBV14 and TRBJ2-5; TRBD1 matches 7 bases. This CDR3 comprises 15 residues. Germline V gene lookup returns CDR1 SGHDN and CDR2 FVKESK. Trimming took 4 bases from V and 7 from J; bases not matched to a gene: 12. CDR3 DNA: TGTGCCAGCAGCCTGAACAGGGGCCGGGCAGGGACCCAGTACTTC. Translating it yields CASSLNRGRAGTQYF.

The chain recombines TRBV5-4 with TRBJ2-7, with 10 bases that match TRBD2. The CDR3 has 14 residues. The trim removed 2 bases at V and 5 bases at J, leaving 4 bases unmatched. The germline V gene has CDR1 SGHNT and CDR2 YYREEE (reference sequence). In DNA form, the CDR3 reads TGTGCCAGCAGCTTACGAGCGGGAGGGAACGAGCAGTACTTC. Translating gives CASSLRAGGNEQYF.

The chain has TRBV5-1 and TRBJ2-7, with TRBD1 as a possible D gene (5 bases). V dropped 4 bases and J dropped 1 base, with 15 bases sitting between them. This CDR3 spans 15 amino acids. Germline CDR1 and CDR2: SGHRS and YFSETQ. In nucleotides, the CDR3 is TGCGCCAGCAGCCTTCTTGGGGCTAAATCCTACGAGCAGTACTTC. It yields the protein CASSLLGAKSYEQYF.

The chain uses TRBV20-1 and TRBJ1-5, with TRBD1 identical over 9 bases. Germline CDR1 and CDR2: DFQATT and SNEGSKA (reference sequence). Trimming removed 3 bases from V and 4 bases from J; junction bases left unmatched: 7. CDR3 length: 15 amino acids. As DNA, the CDR3 is TGCAGTGCTAGTCCGGGACAGGGAATGAATCAGCCCCAGCATTTT. Encoded protein: CSASPGQGMNQPQHF.

The CDR3 nucleotides are TGTGCTAGTGGTTTGGTACTGAGGACTAGCGGGTACAATGAGCAGTTCTTC. Translating gives CASGLVLRTSGYNEQFF. The chain links TRBV12-5 to TRBJ2-1; 11 nucleotides agree with TRBD2. The CDR3 covers 17 residues. Germline CDR1 reads LGHNT; CDR2 reads FRNRAP. V lost 0 bases to trimming and J lost 4 bases; unmatched junction nucleotides: 5.

This chain joins TRBV28 and TRBJ2-7; D is perhaps TRBD1 (6 bases). The ends were cut back, 10 bases at V and 0 bases at J, with 16 bases in the middle. CDR1 is MDHEN and CDR2 is SYDVKM in the germline V gene. This CDR3 is 14 amino acids long. The CDR3 bases are TGTGCCACCAACGGACAGACGAGCTCCTACGAGCAGTACTTC. Encoded protein: CATNGQTSSYEQYF.

The V and J genes are TRBV10-3 and TRBJ2-7, with TRBD1 identical over 8 bases. Germline-derived CDR1 and CDR2 are ENHRY and SYGVKD. V lost 11 bases and J lost 2; bases outside the gene matches: 11. CDR3 size: 14 residues. The CDR3 loop is CAGSPTGAPYEQYF. In DNA form, the CDR3 reads TGTGCCGGCAGTCCGACAGGGGCCCCCTACGAGCAGTACTTC.

CDR3 coding DNA: TGTGCCAGCAGTGGGCCCACAGGGGTCGAGGCCGGGGAGCTGTTTTTT. It yields the protein CASSGPTGVEAGELFF. The rearrangement links TRBV25-1 to TRBJ2-2, with 7 bases that match TRBD1. The CDR3 is made up of 16 amino acids. The germline V gene encodes CDR1 MGHDK and CDR2 SYGVNS. V was pared by 4 bases and J by 6 bases, with 11 bases of the junction left unmatched. The complete variable domain, with remaining parts taken from reference TRBV25-1 and TRBJ2-2, reads EADIYQTPRYLVIGTGKKITLECSQTMGHDKMYWYQQDPGMELHLIHYSYGVNSTEKGDLSSESTVSRIRTEHFPLTLESARPSHTSQYLCASSGPTGVEAGELFFGEGSRLTVL.

The V gene is TRBV5-6, the J gene TRBJ2-1; 9 positions agree with TRBD1. Germline V gene data show CDR1 as SGHDT and CDR2 as YYEEEE. Trimming took 4 bases from V and 8 from J; bases not matched to a gene: 7. This CDR3 has 14 residues. The CDR3 loop reads CASSSKQGADEQFF. The CDR3 DNA reads as TGTGCCAGCAGCAGCAAACAGGGGGCAGATGAGCAGTTCTTC.

The chain combines TRBV5-1 with TRBJ2-7; 8 nucleotides agree with TRBD2. Per germline, CDR1 SGHRS and CDR2 YFSETQ. The J segment lost 1 base and the V segment lost 2 bases, leaving 2 bases of the junction unmatched. The CDR3 sequence is 14 residues long. CDR3 nucleotide sequence: TGCGCCAGCAGCTTAGGGACTAGTTCCTACGAGCAGTACTTC. This codes for CASSLGTSSYEQYF. The full variable domain, with the rest looked up from reference TRBV5-1 and TRBJ2-7, is KAGVTQTPRYLIKTRGQQVTLSCSPISGHRSVSWYQQTPGQGLQFLFEYFSETQRNKGNFPGRFSGRQFSNSRSEMNVSTLELGDSALYLCASSLGTSSYEQYFGPGTRLTVT.

The chain is built from TRBV27 and TRBJ1-1, with unresolved D. Deletions cut 2 bases from V and 2 bases from J, with 6 bases between. The germline V gene encodes CDR1 MNHEY and CDR2 SMNVEV (reference sequence). CDR3 length: 13 residues. In DNA, the CDR3 is TGTGCCAGCAGTTTAGGCAGAAACACTGAAGCTTTCTTT. Residues: CASSLGRNTEAFF.

V usage is TRBV6-5 and J usage is TRBJ2-1; D uncertain. Trimming cost V 4 bases and J 2 bases, with 12 bases left between them. From germline, CDR1 is MNHEY and CDR2 SVGAGI. This CDR3 is 15 amino acids long. In DNA, the CDR3 is TGTGCCAGCAGTTTCACCCAGATCCCCTACAATGAGCAGTTCTTC. Translation gives CASSFTQIPYNEQFF.

The chain recombines TRBV9 with TRBJ1-4; D not certain. Trimming took off 4 bases at V and 6 bases at J, with 19 bases between the two ends. The CDR3 has 16 residues. CDR1 is SGDLS, CDR2 YYNGEE, per germline. The DNA of the CDR3 is TGTGCCAGCAGCCCCCCACCCCCCTACCTGTATGAAAAACTGTTTTTT. The encoded protein is CASSPPPPYLYEKLFF.

This chain joins TRBV28 and TRBJ2-1, with D perhaps TRBD1 (6 bases). The V gene's germline CDR1 is MDHEN and CDR2 SYDVKM. The CDR3 contains 15 residues. Between the trimmed V and J ends, which lost 3 bases and 5 bases, there was a span of 14 bases. CDR3 DNA sequence: TGTGCCAGCAGTTTGGACACAGGGATCCACAATGAGCAGTTCTTC. It yields the protein CASSLDTGIHNEQFF.

This chain links TRBV9 with TRBJ2-2; D call uncertain. The CDR3 length is 15 residues. V was clipped by 1 base and J by 4 bases, with 11 bases between them. Germline CDR1 SGDLS, CDR2 YYNGEE. The CDR3 sequence: CASSVYGSSTGELFF. The CDR3 nucleotides read TGTGCCAGCAGCGTATACGGGTCTAGCACCGGGGAGCTGTTTTTT.

The chain links TRBV7-6 to TRBJ2-5; tentative D call: TRBD2 (6 bases). Trimming removed 0 bases from V and 0 bases from J, with 8 bases in between. CDR3 size: 15 residues. The germline V gene has CDR1 SGHVS and CDR2 FNYEAQ. Here the CDR3 reads CASSLARTNQETQYF. The CDR3, as DNA: TGTGCCAGCAGCTTAGCACGGACTAACCAAGAGACCCAGTACTTC.

The V call is TRBV6-2 or TRBV6-3, the J call TRBJ2-5, with TRBD2 matching over 7 bases. This CDR3 has 16 amino acids. CDR1 MNHEY and CDR2 SVGEGT come from the germline V gene. Losses at the gene ends were 5 bases for V and 3 bases for J; bases not matched to a gene: 12. CDR3 amino acids: CASSPGHGRPKETQYF. CDR3 coding DNA: TGTGCCAGCAGTCCGGGTCACGGGAGGCCGAAAGAGACCCAGTACTTC.

The CDR3: CASSDRVAGANVLTF. In DNA form, the CDR3 reads TGTGCCAGCTCGGACAGGGTAGCTGGGGCCAACGTCCTGACTTTC. The chain carries TRBV18 and TRBJ2-6; 8 bases line up with TRBD1. V lost 6 bases and J lost 2; bases outside the gene matches: 3. The CDR3 is made up of 15 amino acids. CDR1 is KGHSH and CDR2 is LQKENI in the germline V gene.